Listed below are T cell receptor beta chains from one sample, sequenced in a study of blood T cell repertoires in COVID-19. Sequencing used immunoSEQ multiplex PCR; TCRdb keeps in-frame clones, though not all of them. The top ten hold 1.7% of the sample, which has 350,000 to 400,000 clones, 89% seen once. Specimen: PBMCs or T cells enriched from blood (not recorded which). The source of these receptors is a woman in her 30s who had recovered from COVID-19. Both conserved end residues are part of each CDR3.

V gene	CDR3 length	J gene	CDR3 protein
TRBV24-1	16	TRBJ2-1	CATSGDRGSSYNEQFF
TRBV6-2/TRBV6-3	16	TRBJ2-3	CASSYLAGGPPDTQYF
TRBV7-2	14	TRBJ1-6	CASSPPGRDSPLHF
TRBV7-3	13	TRBJ1-3	CASSTGRGNTIYF
TRBV24-1	13	TRBJ2-7	CATSGTGGYEQYF
TRBV5-5	19	TRBJ2-2	CASSLEYKREGWGTGELFF
TRBV2	13	TRBJ2-7	CASSATGVYEQYF
TRBV5-1	15	TRBJ1-5	CASSLGGDPNQPQHF
TRBV18	15	TRBJ1-5	CASSPDRRGNQPQHF
TRBV10-1	15	TRBJ1-1	CASSEFARENTEAFF
TRBV28	22	TRBJ2-1	CASSLFFAPPELPSGSLGEQFF